This T cell receptor (beta chain) was identified during a study of blood T cell repertoires in COVID-19. Exposed participants encountered a COVID-19 case during the 2 weeks preceding study entry. Assay: immunoSEQ multiplex PCR; the TCRdb copy retains only in-frame clones and omits some. The table includes a few hundred thousand clones, roughly 92% detected once. The CDR3 covers 15 residues. Germline CDR1 reads SGHRS; CDR2 reads YFSETQ. V lost 2 bases and J 6 bases, leaving 16 bases between the germline ends. Sequencing was done on a sample of PBMCs or T cells enriched from blood (not recorded which). The V call is TRBV5-1, the J call TRBJ2-3; maybe TRBD2 (6 bases). The sequence was collected from a woman in her thirties or forties who had been exposed to COVID-19. The CDR3 nucleotides are TGCGCCAGCAGCTTATCGTCAGTAGCGGCTGATACGCAGTATTTT. It translates to CASSLSSVAADTQYF.